This T cell receptor beta chain stems from a study of blood T cells in healthy people across ages. This clonotype was detected a few times. V dropped 6 bases and J dropped 9 bases, with 15 bases sitting between them. CDR1 is MNHEY and CDR2 is SVGAGI in the germline V gene. There are 13 residues in the CDR3. Together with a sample-barcoded 5' primer, a J-beta primer mix was included in a second PCR lasting about 7 to 12 cycles. CDR3-containing paired-end reads numbering at least 2.5 million came from each sample. TCRdb used MiXCR to reprocess the 5' RACE reads, holding one entry per CDR3 protein. The sample lists about 1.5 million distinct CDR3 sequences; approximately 43% were seen once.

The sample taken for sequencing was blood. V and J are TRBV6-5 and TRBJ2-4; D is undetermined. The receptor was isolated from a woman younger than 35 in good health. CDR3 region: CASSQQTSGIQYF. The CDR3 DNA is TGTGCCAGCAGCCAACAGACTTCGGGCATTCAGTACTTC.